A selection of T cell receptor beta chains follows, all from one sample in a study of immune evolution from preneoplasia to lung adenocarcinoma. The table came from immunoSEQ multiplex PCR; TCRdb's copy has only in-frame clones and leaves some out. The sample has around 4,100 clones; more than 75% are singletons. Sequencing input: FFPE minimally invasive lung adenocarcinoma tissue. The origin of the receptors is an older donor with lung adenocarcinoma. Both conserved end residues are part of each CDR3. The D gene is left open where the match is weak. Clone size is given for some rows only: seen once, a few or many times, or a class if the clone is expanded.

v_gene: TRBV27
j_gene: TRBJ2-1
d_gene: TRBD2
abundance: NA
CDR3nt: TGTGCCAGCAGTTTGGCTAGCGGGGCCCGGAATGAGCAGTTCTTC
CDR3aa: CASSLASGARNEQFF

v_gene: TRBV25-1
j_gene: TRBJ2-5
d_gene: NA
abundance: NA
CDR3nt: TGTGCCAGCAGTGAAGCTTGGTCGGATCAAGAGACCCAGTACTTC
CDR3aa: CASSEAWSDQETQYF

v_gene: TRBV13
j_gene: TRBJ1-4
d_gene: NA
abundance: NA
CDR3nt: TGTGCCAGCAGCCCGAGCGGGGGGTATAATGAAAAACTGTTTTTT
CDR3aa: CASSPSGGYNEKLFF

v_gene: TRBV30
j_gene: TRBJ1-2
d_gene: NA
abundance: once
CDR3nt: TGTGCCTGGAGTCCTACCGGGACAAATGGCTACACCTTC
CDR3aa: CAWSPTGTNGYTF

v_gene: TRBV19
j_gene: TRBJ2-2
d_gene: NA
abundance: NA
CDR3nt: TGTGCCAGTAGTTATCAATCCACCGGGGAGCTGTTTTTT
CDR3aa: CASSYQSTGELFF

v_gene: TRBV28
j_gene: TRBJ2-7
d_gene: TRBD1
abundance: NA
CDR3nt: TGTGCCAGCAGTTTATCTGACAGGGGTCCCTACGAGCAGTACTTC
CDR3aa: CASSLSDRGPYEQYF

v_gene: TRBV9
j_gene: TRBJ1-1
d_gene: NA
abundance: NA
CDR3nt: TGTGCCAGCAGCGTTCGCCCGGGACCTTTACCGGGGAACACTGAAGCTTTCTTT
CDR3aa: CASSVRPGPLPGNTEAFF

v_gene: TRBV4-3
j_gene: TRBJ2-7
d_gene: NA
abundance: NA
CDR3nt: TGCGCCAGCAGCCAAAGCCAGACTAGCTACGAGCAGTACTTC
CDR3aa: CASSQSQTSYEQYF

v_gene: TRBV15
j_gene: TRBJ1-1
d_gene: NA
abundance: NA
CDR3nt: TGTGCCACCAACGTAGACCAGAACACTGAAGCTTTCTTT
CDR3aa: CATNVDQNTEAFF

v_gene: TRBV4-1
j_gene: TRBJ2-7
d_gene: NA
abundance: NA
CDR3nt: TGCGCCAGCAGCCGTACCGTCGACTACGAGCAGTACTTC
CDR3aa: CASSRTVDYEQYF

v_gene: TRBV28
j_gene: TRBJ1-2
d_gene: NA
abundance: NA
CDR3nt: TGTGCCAGCAGTTTACGCCGGGCGGGCCTAGCTAACTATGGCTACACCTTC
CDR3aa: CASSLRRAGLANYGYTF

v_gene: TRBV6-1
j_gene: TRBJ2-7
d_gene: NA
abundance: few
CDR3nt: TGTGCCAGCAGGACAGGTTTAGTCTACGAGCAGTACTTC
CDR3aa: CASRTGLVYEQYF

v_gene: TRBV4-1
j_gene: TRBJ1-2
d_gene: TRBD1
abundance: once
CDR3nt: TGCGCCAGCAGCCAAGATCTCTACAGGGGGAACTATGGCTACACCTTC
CDR3aa: CASSQDLYRGNYGYTF

v_gene: TRBV9
j_gene: TRBJ2-3
d_gene: NA
abundance: NA
CDR3nt: TGTGCCAGCAGCGTAGGGCCGACAGATACGCAGTATTTT
CDR3aa: CASSVGPTDTQYF

v_gene: TRBV19
j_gene: TRBJ2-3
d_gene: NA
abundance: NA
CDR3nt: TGTGCCACCTCCCCCACATATAGCACAGATACGCAGTATTTT
CDR3aa: CATSPTYSTDTQYF

v_gene: TRBV10-3
j_gene: TRBJ2-3
d_gene: TRBD2
abundance: NA
CDR3nt: TGTGCCATCAGTGAGCTCGGGACTAGCGGCCCCGCATTAGGTAGCACAGATACGCAGTATTTT
CDR3aa: CAISELGTSGPALGSTDTQYF

v_gene: TRBV23-1
j_gene: TRBJ2-7
d_gene: NA
abundance: NA
CDR3nt: TGCGCCAGCCGCCGGGACGAGCAGTACTTC
CDR3aa: CASRRDEQYF

v_gene: TRBV28
j_gene: TRBJ2-3
d_gene: TRBD1
abundance: once
CDR3nt: TGTGCCAGCAGTGAACCCGGGACAGGGACAGATACGCAGTATTTT
CDR3aa: CASSEPGTGTDTQYF

v_gene: TRBV5-1
j_gene: TRBJ2-2
d_gene: NA
abundance: once
CDR3nt: TGCGCCAGCAGCTTGGACCCCCTCTATAACACCGGGGAGCTGTTTTTT
CDR3aa: CASSLDPLYNTGELFF

v_gene: TRBV7-2
j_gene: TRBJ2-5
d_gene: NA
abundance: NA
CDR3nt: TGTGCCAGCAGCTTGCGAAGGGGGCAAGAGACCCAGTACTTC
CDR3aa: CASSLRRGQETQYF

v_gene: TRBV5-5
j_gene: TRBJ1-5
d_gene: NA
abundance: NA
CDR3nt: TGTGCCAGCAGCTTGAAGGGGGGTCAGCTCCAGCATTTT
CDR3aa: CASSLKGGQLQHF

v_gene: TRBV2
j_gene: TRBJ1-2
d_gene: NA
abundance: NA
CDR3nt: TGTGCCAGCAGTGAAGTAGGGAACTATGGCTACACCTTC
CDR3aa: CASSEVGNYGYTF

v_gene: TRBV4-1
j_gene: TRBJ2-1
d_gene: TRBD2
abundance: few
CDR3nt: TGCGCCAGCAGCCGAATGACTAGCGGGAGGGCGAGTGAGCAGTTCTTC
CDR3aa: CASSRMTSGRASEQFF

v_gene: TRBV28
j_gene: TRBJ1-5
d_gene: NA
abundance: few
CDR3nt: TGTGCCAGCAGTTTGGATGACGGCAATCAGCCCCAGCATTTT
CDR3aa: CASSLDDGNQPQHF

v_gene: TRBV11-1
j_gene: TRBJ1-5
d_gene: NA
abundance: NA
CDR3nt: TGTGCCAGCAGCTTAGATGGCAGCAATCAGCCCCAGCATTTT
CDR3aa: CASSLDGSNQPQHF

v_gene: TRBV28
j_gene: TRBJ2-3
d_gene: NA
abundance: few
CDR3nt: TGTGCCAGCAGTTCACCCCGGTTTGGCGGATCTAGCACAGATACGCAGTATTTT
CDR3aa: CASSSPRFGGSSTDTQYF

v_gene: TRBV10-3
j_gene: TRBJ1-3
d_gene: NA
abundance: NA
CDR3nt: TGTGCCATCAGTGAGTCGGGGAAGGGGGTGATCTCTGGAAACACCATATATTTT
CDR3aa: CAISESGKGVISGNTIYF

v_gene: TRBV27
j_gene: TRBJ2-1
d_gene: NA
abundance: NA
CDR3nt: TGTGCCAGCAGTTTATCTCCCGAGTATGAGCAGTTCTTC
CDR3aa: CASSLSPEYEQFF

v_gene: TRBV7-9
j_gene: TRBJ2-7
d_gene: TRBD1
abundance: NA
CDR3nt: TGTGCCAGCAGCCAGGACAGGAGACCGGTGGGGGAGCAGTACTTC
CDR3aa: CASSQDRRPVGEQYF

v_gene: TRBV4-1
j_gene: TRBJ2-2
d_gene: NA
abundance: NA
CDR3nt: TGCGCCAGCAGCCAAGGCAGTGTAGGGACCGGGGAGCTGTTTTTT
CDR3aa: CASSQGSVGTGELFF

v_gene: TRBV21-1
j_gene: TRBJ2-1
d_gene: NA
abundance: once
CDR3nt: TGTGCCAGCAGCAAAAGACTAGCGGGAGAAAATGAGCAGTTCTTC
CDR3aa: CASSKRLAGENEQFF

v_gene: TRBV6-1
j_gene: TRBJ2-1
d_gene: TRBD2
abundance: NA
CDR3nt: TGTGCCAGCAAAGCGGGAGGGCTTGAGCAGTTCTTC
CDR3aa: CASKAGGLEQFF

v_gene: TRBV28
j_gene: TRBJ1-3
d_gene: TRBD1
abundance: once
CDR3nt: TGTGCCAGCAGTTCAAGGGGGACAGGGGGTTCGAAAGGAAACACCATATATTTT
CDR3aa: CASSSRGTGGSKGNTIYF

v_gene: TRBV7-9
j_gene: TRBJ1-3
d_gene: NA
abundance: NA
CDR3nt: TGTGCCAGCAGCATCAGGGGAAACACCATATATTTT
CDR3aa: CASSIRGNTIYF

v_gene: TRBV9
j_gene: TRBJ2-3
d_gene: NA
abundance: NA
CDR3nt: TGTGCCAGCAGCGCCAACATCTTCACAGATACGCAGTATTTT
CDR3aa: CASSANIFTDTQYF

v_gene: TRBV5-1
j_gene: TRBJ2-5
d_gene: TRBD1
abundance: NA
CDR3nt: TGCGCCAGCAGTACGGACAGGGGTCAATTGATCCAAGAGACCCAGTACTTC
CDR3aa: CASSTDRGQLIQETQYF

v_gene: TRBV28
j_gene: TRBJ1-1
d_gene: NA
abundance: NA
CDR3nt: TGTGCCAGCAGTTTGGACAGCCTGAACACTGAAGCTTTCTTT
CDR3aa: CASSLDSLNTEAFF

v_gene: TRBV28
j_gene: TRBJ1-1
d_gene: TRBD1
abundance: NA
CDR3nt: TGTGCCAGCAGTTTTATTGGACAGGGGGGCACTGAAGCTTTCTTT
CDR3aa: CASSFIGQGGTEAFF

v_gene: TRBV4-1
j_gene: TRBJ2-4
d_gene: TRBD1
abundance: NA
CDR3nt: TGCGCCAGCAGCCATACTGCGGGACAGGGCCAAAACATTCAGTACTTC
CDR3aa: CASSHTAGQGQNIQYF

v_gene: TRBV9
j_gene: TRBJ2-1
d_gene: NA
abundance: NA
CDR3nt: TGTGCCAGCAGCCCGCCTCGGGGGATTAGAGAGTCCTACAATGAGCAGTTCTTC
CDR3aa: CASSPPRGIRESYNEQFF

v_gene: TRBV7-2
j_gene: TRBJ1-2
d_gene: NA
abundance: once
CDR3nt: TGTGCCAGCAGCTTAGTTTTGGGATACTATGGCTACACCTTC
CDR3aa: CASSLVLGYYGYTF

v_gene: TRBV5-1
j_gene: TRBJ2-7
d_gene: NA
abundance: NA
CDR3nt: TGCGCCAGCAGCTTGGACACAGGGTCCGGCGAGCAGTACTTC
CDR3aa: CASSLDTGSGEQYF

v_gene: TRBV15
j_gene: TRBJ2-2
d_gene: TRBD1
abundance: NA
CDR3nt: TGTGCCACCAGCCGCGGACAGGTTTCGACCGGGGAGCTGTTTTTT
CDR3aa: CATSRGQVSTGELFF

v_gene: TRBV4-1
j_gene: TRBJ1-2
d_gene: TRBD1
abundance: NA
CDR3nt: TGCGCCAGCAGCCAAGGCCGACAGGGGGCGCGGGGCTACACCTTC
CDR3aa: CASSQGRQGARGYTF

v_gene: TRBV30
j_gene: TRBJ1-2
d_gene: NA
abundance: NA
CDR3nt: TGTGCCTGGGAGAGGGAATTGGGTGGCTACACCTTC
CDR3aa: CAWERELGGYTF

v_gene: TRBV6-1
j_gene: TRBJ2-2
d_gene: TRBD2
abundance: NA
CDR3nt: TGTGCCAGCAGTGGGCTAGCGGTCACCGGGGAGCTGTTTTTT
CDR3aa: CASSGLAVTGELFF

v_gene: TRBV6-5
j_gene: TRBJ1-1
d_gene: TRBD1
abundance: NA
CDR3nt: TGTGCCAGCAGTTCCGGGACAGGGGCCCTAGCTTTCTTT
CDR3aa: CASSSGTGALAFF

v_gene: TRBV30
j_gene: TRBJ1-1
d_gene: TRBD1
abundance: NA
CDR3nt: TGTGCATCCGGGACAGTGAACACTGAAGCTTTCTTT
CDR3aa: CASGTVNTEAFF

v_gene: TRBV7-9
j_gene: TRBJ2-6
d_gene: NA
abundance: NA
CDR3nt: TGTGCCAGCAGCTTAGGGGTAGGAGACGGGGCCAACGTCCTGACTTTC
CDR3aa: CASSLGVGDGANVLTF

v_gene: TRBV18
j_gene: TRBJ2-7
d_gene: NA
abundance: NA
CDR3nt: TGTGCCAGCTCACCTACTACAGGGACGAACTACGAGCAGTACTTC
CDR3aa: CASSPTTGTNYEQYF

v_gene: TRBV7-9
j_gene: TRBJ1-4
d_gene: NA
abundance: NA
CDR3nt: TGTGCCAGCAGCCGAGGCGGGCTGGAAGGGGAACTGTTTTTT
CDR3aa: CASSRGGLEGELFF

v_gene: TRBV6-5
j_gene: TRBJ1-4
d_gene: NA
abundance: NA
CDR3nt: TGTGCCAGCAGTTACTCGTTGAATGAAAAACTGTTTTTT
CDR3aa: CASSYSLNEKLFF

v_gene: TRBV10-3
j_gene: TRBJ2-7
d_gene: NA
abundance: once
CDR3nt: TGTGCCATCAGTGAGTCCACCGGGGCCCTCCACGAGCAGTACTTC
CDR3aa: CAISESTGALHEQYF

v_gene: TRBV9
j_gene: TRBJ2-4
d_gene: TRBD2
abundance: NA
CDR3nt: TGTGCCAGCAGCAACAGACTAGCGGGAGGTCTGCCCATTCAGTACTTC
CDR3aa: CASSNRLAGGLPIQYF